The clone carrying this T cell receptor beta chain was counted a single time. Germline CDR1 and CDR2: LNHDA and SQIVND (reference sequence). Trimming took 7 bases from V and 0 from J, leaving 19 bases between them. The CDR3 is made up of 17 amino acids. This table comes from immunoSEQ multiplex PCR, and its TCRdb copy is limited to in-frame clones, with some not included. The data contain 210,000 or so clones, 70% to 90% of them singletons. The data derive from a study of blood T cell repertoires in COVID-19. Enrollees, about 18 to 89 years old, lived in approximately 25 US areas. Cohort placement rested on clinical history that participants reported themselves.

The origin of this receptor is a man aged 25 to 40 who had recovered from COVID-19. Source material: PBMCs or T cells enriched from blood (not recorded which). J is TRBJ1-5 and V is TRBV19; D perhaps matches TRBD1 (6 bases). CDR3 sequence reads: CASTRTAEEYSNQPQHF. CDR3 sequence (DNA): TGTGCCAGTACCCGGACAGCGGAGGAGTATAGCAATCAGCCCCAGCATTTT.